What follows is one T cell receptor (beta chain) and its context. Each cell subset's genomic DNA was divided evenly among several immunoSEQ plates. Here immunoSEQ multiplex PCR was the method, and the copy in TCRdb shows in-frame clones only, minus some. The sample contains some 2 million clones, 85% to 95% of which appear only once. These data come from a study of shared clonotypes between healthy human individuals. CDR1 is SEHNR and CDR2 is FQNEAQ in the germline V gene (reference sequence). The CDR3 runs 13 residues. Trimming took 11 bases from V and 0 from J, leaving 13 bases between them. The chain carries TRBV7-9 and TRBJ1-2; unclear D gene. The TCR comes from a man younger than 35 in good health. Sequenced material: naive CD4+ T cells sorted from blood. Subset in this sample: CD45RA+ positively selected. CDR3 amino acids: CAGIKESNYGYTF. Here the CDR3 DNA reads TGTGCCGGAATTAAGGAGTCTAACTATGGCTACACCTTC.